The 14 T cell receptor beta chains presented below share a single source sample, sequenced in a study of OX40 agonist ivuxolimab in advanced cancers. Assay: immunoSEQ multiplex PCR; the TCRdb copy retains only in-frame clones and omits some. This table has about 64,000 clones, around four fifths appearing once. The source was CD4+ or CD8+ T cells sorted from blood, collected in a trial of the OX40 agonist ivuxolimab. Source of these receptors: an adult with an advanced solid tumor such as melanoma, head and neck, liver or kidney cancer.

This clone was seen a single time. The chain joins TRBV6-5 to TRBJ2-2; the D gene could be TRBD1 or TRBD2 (5 bases each). V shed 10 bases and J shed 5 bases, with 11 bases lying between them. Germline V gene lookup returns CDR1 MNHEY and CDR2 SVGAGI. This CDR3 has 12 amino acids. This CDR3 reads CATGPPTGELFF. DNA of the CDR3: TGTGCCACGGGACCTCCAACCGGGGAGCTGTTTTTT.

The V call is TRBV5-1, the J call TRBJ2-5; D is possibly TRBD1 (5 bases). CDR1 is SGHRS and CDR2 is YFSETQ in the germline V gene. V was pared by 2 bases and J by 5 bases, with 10 bases between. The CDR3 loop spans 13 amino acids. DNA for the CDR3: TGCGCCAGCAGCTTAGGGGCTCAGGAGACCCAGTACTTC. Translated: CASSLGAQETQYF.

This clone was counted once. The CDR3 DNA reads as TGTGCCAGCAGCTTAGCCCCAGCGGGGGGGCAAGCAGATACGCAGTATTTT. Protein sequence: CASSLAPAGGQADTQYF. The chain employs TRBV11-1 and TRBJ2-3, with 10 bases fitting TRBD2. Germline trimming cut 0 bases from V and 4 bases from J; bases unmatched to any gene: 7. This CDR3 is built from 17 residues. Per germline, CDR1 SGHAT and CDR2 FQDESV (reference sequence).

The chain links TRBV6-1 to TRBJ2-1; D call uncertain. The germline gives CDR1 MNHNS, CDR2 SASEGT. The CDR3 has 14 amino acids. Trimming pared 7 bases from V and 0 bases from J, leaving 10 bases between. This chain's CDR3 is CASKRTSSYNEQFF. The CDR3 coding sequence is TGTGCCAGCAAGAGAACATCCTCCTACAATGAGCAGTTCTTC.

DNA for the CDR3: TGCGCCAGCAGCACCGATAGCACAGATACGCAGTATTTT. It specifies CASSTDSTDTQYF. The chain combines TRBV5-1 with TRBJ2-3; no clear D gene. Germline assignment: CDR1 SGHRS and CDR2 YFSETQ. The V end lost 4 bases, the J end lost 0 bases, and 6 bases lay between the germline ends. The CDR3 sequence is 13 residues long.

This clone was detected once. The CDR3 here is CASSGTSMLDLSPQHF. CDR3 in DNA: TGTGCCAGCAGTGGAACTTCTATGCTTGATCTTTCGCCCCAGCATTTT. The genes are TRBV6-1 and TRBJ1-5; D ambiguous. CDR1 and CDR2 (germline): MNHNS, SASEGT. With 4 bases removed from V and 9 bases from J, the gap between germline ends came to 22 bases. This CDR3 has 16 amino acids.

The chain couples TRBV11-2 to TRBJ2-7, with D maybe TRBD1 (5 bases). Trimming took off 2 bases at V and 5 bases at J, with 13 bases between the two ends. The CDR3 is 14 residues long. Germline V gene sequence: CDR1 SGHAT, CDR2 FQNNGV. CDR3 residues: CASSLTGRAHEQYF. CDR3 DNA: TGTGCCAGCAGCTTAACGGGCAGGGCCCACGAGCAGTACTTC. The variable domain in full, with the rest retrieved from reference TRBV11-2 and TRBJ2-7, is EAGVAQSPRYKIIEKRQSVAFWCNPISGHATLYWYQQILGQGPKLLIQFQNNGVVDDSQLPKDRFSAERLKGVDSTLKIQPAKLEDSAVYLCASSLTGRAHEQYFGPGTRLTVT.

This chain uses TRBV27 with TRBJ1-6; possibly TRBD1 for D (5 bases). The length of the CDR3 is 13 residues. The V gene's germline CDR1 is MNHEY and CDR2 SMNVEV (reference sequence). The V gene lost 8 bases and the J gene lost 8 bases, with 13 bases spanning the gap. The DNA of the CDR3 is TGTGCCAGCGGGGCAGCCTGGGATTCACCCCTCCACTTT. Protein product: CASGAAWDSPLHF.

This chain links TRBV11-2 with TRBJ2-1, with 11 nucleotides matching TRBD2. V was pared by 5 bases and J by 12 bases, with 18 bases of the junction left unmatched. Germline loops: CDR1 SGHAT, CDR2 FQNNGV. The CDR3 totals 17 residues. In nucleotides, the CDR3 is TGTGCCAGCAGCCCTAAGGAACCGGGACTAGCGGCTCCTGGGCAGTTCTTC. As protein: CASSPKEPGLAAPGQFF.

This chain joins TRBV7-9 and TRBJ2-3; 7 nucleotides agree with TRBD1. The length of the CDR3 is 14 residues. Germline-derived CDR1 and CDR2 are SEHNR and FQNEAQ (reference sequence). V trimming: 5 bases; J trimming: 2 bases; junction bases outside the gene matches: 4. For the CDR3, the DNA is TGTGCCAGCAGCGTGGGACAGAACACAGATACGCAGTATTTT. This codes for CASSVGQNTDTQYF.

The CDR3 loop reads CASSFRAGRIDTQYF. The CDR3 DNA reads as TGTGCCAGCAGCTTCCGCGCGGGAAGAATAGATACGCAGTATTTT. This chain joins TRBV5-5 and TRBJ2-3; D possibly corresponds to TRBD2 (6 bases). V was clipped by 2 bases and J by 5 bases, with 15 bases between them. The germline CDR1 and CDR2 sequences are SGHKS and YYEKEE (reference sequence). CDR3 length: 15 residues. The full variable domain, its missing parts supplied by reference TRBV5-5 and TRBJ2-3, is DAGVTQSPTHLIKTRGQQVTLRCSPISGHKSVSWYQQVLGQGPQFIFQYYEKEERGRGNFPDRFSARQFPNYSSELNVNALLLGDSALYLCASSFRAGRIDTQYFGPGTRLTVL.

In its sample, this clone was seen a few times. The chain joins TRBV7-2 to TRBJ1-2, with D unclear. Germline assignment: CDR1 SGHTA and CDR2 FQGNSA. Trimming pared 1 base from V and 2 bases from J, leaving 8 bases between. The CDR3 spans 14 residues. CDR3 in amino acids: CASSLGGSNYGYTF. CDR3 sequence (DNA): TGTGCCAGCAGCTTAGGAGGCAGCAACTATGGCTACACCTTC.

This rearrangement joins TRBV5-1 to TRBJ1-5; 9 nucleotides line up with TRBD1. CDR3 length: 18 amino acids. Germline lookup yields CDR1 SGHRS and CDR2 YFSETQ. Germline trimming cut 2 bases from V and 2 bases from J; bases unmatched to any gene: 11. The CDR3 protein is CASSFQPQGARGNQPQHF. CDR3 nucleotide sequence: TGCGCCAGCAGCTTCCAACCACAGGGGGCAAGGGGCAATCAGCCCCAGCATTTT.

This clone has just one count. This chain links TRBV6-5 with TRBJ2-3; D gene uncertain. This CDR3 is 14 amino acids long. Germline CDR1 is MNHEY and CDR2 is SVGAGI. Trimming took 0 bases from V and 6 from J, leaving 10 bases between them. In DNA, the CDR3 is TGTGCCAGCAGTTACTCACCCCCGCCGGATACGCAGTATTTT. The encoded protein is CASSYSPPPDTQYF.